Described below is a single T cell receptor (beta chain) sequence and its context. The entry originates in a study of CD4 and CD8 cells across lung adenocarcinoma regions. With 2 bases removed from V and 1 base from J, the gap between germline ends came to 8 bases. This CDR3 comprises 14 residues. The germline CDR1 and CDR2 sequences are MNHEY and SVGAGI. TCRdb itself ran the PCR reads through MiXCR, one entry per CDR3 protein. The sample includes around 20,000 distinct CDR3 sequences, approximately 47% of them seen just once. Localized lung adenocarcinoma, a non-small cell lung cancer, affected the donors.

This clonotype was sampled from a female donor with lung adenocarcinoma. The CD4 and CD8 labels of this study may be unreliable. The rearrangement joins TRBV6-5 to TRBJ1-1; possible D gene TRBD1, 5 bases. The source material was CD8+ T cells from the center of a lung tumor. DNA for the CDR3: TGTGCCAGCAGTTACGGGGGGAAGAACACTGAAGCTTTCTTT. Translating it yields CASSYGGKNTEAFF.